The T cell receptor beta chain under discussion was sequenced for a study of T cell responses to AZD1222 COVID-19 vaccine. Whole-study results and caveats: AZD1222 recipients seropositive at baseline numbered only six or seven. At 160-218 and 743-854, vaccine-associated CD4 TCRs were dominant, and they spanned spike.

The ends were cut back, 5 bases at V and 6 bases at J, with 7 bases in the middle. Germline assignment: CDR1 WSHSY and CDR2 SAAADI. This CDR3 region has 11 residues. Assay: immunoSEQ multiplex PCR; the TCRdb copy retains only in-frame clones and omits some. The table includes hundreds of thousands of clones, approximately 94% detected once. Comment on this clone: Antigen: not known.

The gene calls are TRBV10-2 and TRBJ1-2; D unresolved. This TCR came from an adult who received the AZD1222 COVID-19 vaccine. This specimen was peripheral blood, taken 28 days after the second AZD1222 dose. Here the CDR3 reads CASSPSNGYTF. DNA of the CDR3: TGCGCCAGCAGTCCTAGCAATGGCTACACCTTC.